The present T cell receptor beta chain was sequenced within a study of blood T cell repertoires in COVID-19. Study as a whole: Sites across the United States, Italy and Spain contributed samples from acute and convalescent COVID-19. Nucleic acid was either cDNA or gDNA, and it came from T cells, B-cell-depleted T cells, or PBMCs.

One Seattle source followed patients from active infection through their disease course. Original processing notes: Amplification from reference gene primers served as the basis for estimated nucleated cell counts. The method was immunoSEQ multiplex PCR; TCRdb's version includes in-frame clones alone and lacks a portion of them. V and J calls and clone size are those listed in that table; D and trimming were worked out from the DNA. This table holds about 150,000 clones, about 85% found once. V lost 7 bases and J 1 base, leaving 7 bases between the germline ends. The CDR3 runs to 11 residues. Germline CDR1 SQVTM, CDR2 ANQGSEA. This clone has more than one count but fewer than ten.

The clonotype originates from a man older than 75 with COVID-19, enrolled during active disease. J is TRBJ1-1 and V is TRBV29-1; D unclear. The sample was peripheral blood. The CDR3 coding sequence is TGCAGCGGTAAATCGAACACTGAAGCTTTCTTT. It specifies CSGKSNTEAFF.